The 5 T cell receptor beta chains presented below share a single source sample, sequenced in a study of blood T cell repertoires in COVID-19. Some clones are missing from TCRdb's copy, which holds only in-frame ones; the method was immunoSEQ multiplex PCR. The data hold under 250,000 clones, with 83% observed a single time. Sequencing was carried out using peripheral blood. Receptors were obtained from a man between 50 and 59 years old with active or convalescent COVID-19.

This sequence joins TRBV30 and TRBJ1-1, with D perhaps TRBD1 (5 bases). V lost 0 bases and J lost 12, with 20 bases in between. This CDR3 is built from 14 residues. Germline values: CDR1 GTSNPN, CDR2 SVGIG (reference sequence). The chain's CDR3 is CAWSVFSRGGIPFF. The CDR3 DNA reads TGTGCCTGGAGTGTTTTCTCTCGCGGGGGTATCCCTTTCTTT.

The rearrangement uses TRBV7-9 and TRBJ2-1; TRBD2 matches at 13 bases. The CDR3 contains 19 residues. Germline trimming cut 7 bases from V and 5 bases from J; bases unmatched to any gene: 17. CDR1 is SEHNR, CDR2 FQNEAQ, per germline (reference sequence). CDR3 sequence: CASNSAILAGGVRDNEQFF. For the CDR3, the DNA is TGTGCCAGCAACTCCGCGATACTAGCGGGAGGGGTTCGGGACAATGAGCAGTTCTTC. Combining the CDR3 with reference TRBV7-9 and TRBJ2-1 gives the whole variable domain DTGVSQNPRHKITKRGQNVTFRCDPISEHNRLYWYRQTLGQGPEFLTYFQNEAQLEKSRLLSDRFSAERPKGSFSTLEIQRTEQGDSAMYLCASNSAILAGGVRDNEQFFGPGTRLTVL.

V and J are TRBV6-5 and TRBJ1-1, with D possibly TRBD1 on 5 matching bases. Germline V gene sequence: CDR1 MNHEY, CDR2 SVGAGI. The CDR3 loop spans 15 amino acids. Trimming stripped 6 bases from V and 5 bases from J, with 19 bases between. The CDR3 DNA follows: TGTGCCAGCAGCCTCATCGGCAGGGTGGGGACTGAAGCTTTCTTT. This codes for CASSLIGRVGTEAFF.

The CDR3 sequence is CARGGVVNEQFF. The CDR3 DNA is TGTGCCAGGGGGGGAGTAGTCAATGAGCAGTTCTTC. This chain joins TRBV2 and TRBJ2-1; TRBD2 might be the D (6 bases). The CDR3 sequence is 12 residues long. V dropped 9 bases and J dropped 6 bases, with 12 bases sitting between them. CDR1 is SNHLY and CDR2 is FYNNEI in the germline V gene.

V gene TRBV13 combines with J gene TRBJ1-5, with unresolved D. The germline gives CDR1 PRHDT, CDR2 FYEKMQ (reference sequence). Trimming removed 0 bases at V and 3 bases at J, with 6 bases between. The CDR3 is 14 amino acids. The chain's CDR3 is CASSLGRVNQPQHF. The CDR3 nucleotides read TGTGCCAGCAGCTTAGGTCGTGTCAATCAGCCCCAGCATTTT.